The sequence of this TCR beta chain was determined in a study of somatic mutations in cytotoxic T cells in rheumatoid arthritis. Study-level points and caveats: With age, CD8+ clonality increased in rheumatoid arthritis patients, whereas no such increase appeared in healthy controls. The slightly lower representation of TRBV07 among rheumatoid arthritis patients did not undergo correction for multiple comparisons. Antigens bound by the expanded CD8+ clones were not identified.

Method: immunoSEQ multiplex PCR; TCRdb's copy keeps in-frame clones and lacks some. Of approximately 20,000 clones in the sample, 82% are singletons; the top ten hold roughly 10%. Healthy control participants comprised blood donors of median age roughly 53 years (range roughly 21-80), of whom about 57% were female. A note on this clone: Its specificity is not known.

The CDR3 loop spans 18 amino acids. Germline V CDR1 and CDR2: LNHDA, SQIVND (reference sequence). J lost 1 base, V lost 5 bases, and 13 bases had no gene match. V gene TRBV19 combines with J gene TRBJ1-1; 10 bases align to TRBD1. The receptor was derived from a woman in her 50s in good health. The sample was CD8+ T cells sorted from blood. The CDR3 DNA is TGTGCCAGTAGTTCATTGACAGGGGGCATATCGAGGAACACTGAAGCTTTCTTT. Translation gives CASSSLTGGISRNTEAFF. Supplemented by reference TRBV19 and TRBJ1-1, the full variable domain reads DGGITQSPKYLFRKEGQNVTLSCEQNLNHDAMYWYRQDPGQGLRLIYYSQIVNDFQKGDIAEGYSVSREKKESFPLTVTSAQKNPTAFYLCASSSLTGGISRNTEAFFGQGTRLTVV.